This T cell receptor (beta chain) was identified in a study of cytomegalovirus exposure and HLA in healthy donors. Study-level information: An analysis done earlier identified around 100 million unique TCR beta sequences from approximately 180 million T cells. Caucasian-associated ancestry cluster membership applied to under 85% of 398 genotyped donors.

Study-wide results and caveats: A later analysis reportedly found that, within productive TCRs, an Asian-associated ancestry cluster had fewer N-insertions than the mean observed across the approximately 660 donors. Beyond CMV serostatus, there was no information to go on about immune exposure.

Primers included in the PCR were 60 Vbeta and 13 Jbeta primers. Profiled with immunoSEQ multiplex PCR; TCRdb holds only in-frame clones, not every one. The table records 95,000 to 150,000 clones, roughly 76% of them present only once. In the case of this clone: As yet, its antigen is unknown.

Trimming pared 4 bases from V and 7 bases from J, leaving 12 bases between. The CDR3 is 14 residues long. Looked up from germline, CDR1 is SGHRS and CDR2 is YFSETQ. V usage is TRBV5-1 and J usage is TRBJ1-6; D is perhaps TRBD1 (6 bases). The clonotype comes from a man between 25 and 39 years old in good health and CMV-seronegative. The material sequenced was PBMCs. In DNA form, the CDR3 reads TGCGCCAGCAGCGGGGGGGCAGTAAATTCACCCCTCCACTTT. It translates to CASSGGAVNSPLHF. The variable domain in full, with the rest retrieved from reference TRBV5-1 and TRBJ1-6, is KAGVTQTPRYLIKTRGQQVTLSCSPISGHRSVSWYQQTPGQGLQFLFEYFSETQRNKGNFPGRFSGRQFSNSRSEMNVSTLELGDSALYLCASSGGAVNSPLHFGNGTRLTVT.